Shown below are 32 T cell receptor beta chains from a single sample sequenced in a study of blood T cell repertoires in COVID-19. TCRdb's table, derived via immunoSEQ multiplex PCR, lists solely in-frame clones and lacks some. Of some 250,000 clones listed, 60% to 75% are singletons. The sequenced sample consisted of peripheral blood. All receptors derive from a woman over 75 with acute or convalescent COVID-19.

The chain combines TRBV27 with TRBJ2-1, with D uncertain. V was pared by 2 bases and J by 0 bases, with 17 bases between. Per germline, CDR1 MNHEY and CDR2 SMNVEV (reference sequence). The CDR3 has 18 residues. CDR3 sequence: CASSLRPFDTSSYNEQFF. In DNA form, the CDR3 reads TGTGCCAGCAGTTTACGCCCGTTTGACACGAGCTCCTACAATGAGCAGTTCTTC.

The CDR3: CASSQKPTATNEKLFF. In nucleotides, the CDR3 is TGCGCCAGCAGCCAGAAACCGACTGCAACTAATGAAAAACTGTTTTTT. V gene TRBV4-1 combines with J gene TRBJ1-4; D remains unclear. CDR3 length equals 16 residues. Per germline, CDR1 MGHRA and CDR2 YSYEKL. V shed 3 bases and J shed 0 bases, with 11 bases lying between them.

The chain combines TRBV19 with TRBJ1-5, with D perhaps TRBD1 (5 bases). V lost 1 base and J 6 bases, leaving 10 bases between the germline ends. This CDR3 has 14 amino acids. Germline loops: CDR1 LNHDA, CDR2 SQIVND (reference sequence). The chain's CDR3 is CASSIGVRGQPQHF. The CDR3 DNA reads as TGTGCCAGTAGTATAGGAGTAAGGGGTCAGCCCCAGCATTTT.

The CDR3 is CASSEELAGNRDTQYF. The DNA for the CDR3 is TGCGCCAGCAGTGAGGAGCTAGCGGGTAACAGAGATACGCAGTATTTT. The V and J genes are TRBV10-1 and TRBJ2-3; 8 nucleotides align to TRBD2. In germline, CDR1 is WNHNN, CDR2 SYGVQD (reference sequence). The ends lost 2 bases at V and 5 bases at J; junction bases unmatched: 9. The CDR3 length is 16 residues.

For the CDR3, the DNA is TGCGCCAGCAGTCATGAAACGGGGACAGGGTACCATAATTCACCCCTCCACTTT. This codes for CASSHETGTGYHNSPLHF. The V gene is TRBV10-2, the J gene TRBJ1-6, with 9 bases lining up with TRBD1. The germline gives CDR1 WSHSY, CDR2 SAAADI. The V gene end was trimmed by 5 bases and the J gene end by 5 bases; junction bases not matched to a gene: 13. The CDR3 consists of 18 residues.

In DNA form, the CDR3 reads TGTGCTAGTGGTTTGACCCCCAGACAGGGGGCAGGGTTCTACACCTTC. Translation gives CASGLTPRQGAGFYTF. The chain employs TRBV12-5 and TRBJ1-2, with 10 bases identical to TRBD1. The V segment lost 2 bases and the J segment 10 bases; nucleotides outside the gene matches: 13. The germline CDR1 and CDR2 sequences are LGHNT and FRNRAP. The CDR3 totals 16 residues. The variable domain in full, completed from reference TRBV12-5 and TRBJ1-2, reads DARVTQTPRHKVTEMGQEVTMRCQPILGHNTVFWYRQTMMQGLELLAYFRNRAPLDDSGMPKDRFSAEMPDATLATLKIQPSEPRDSAVYFCASGLTPRQGAGFYTFGSGTRLTVV.

This clone turned up a few times. The gene calls are TRBV1 and TRBJ1-2. TRBV1 is noted as a pseudogene. The CDR3 is 18 residues long. This CDR3 is CTSSQDRRNLLDYYGYTF. CDR3 DNA: TGCACCAGCAGCCAAGATAGGCGGAACCTATTAGACTACTATGGCTACACCTTC.

This clone was detected only once. CDR3 in amino acids: CATSRAGQKNTEAFF. CDR3 nucleotide sequence: TGTGCCACCAGCAGAGCGGGACAGAAGAACACTGAAGCTTTCTTT. The chain uses TRBV15 and TRBJ1-1, with 7 bases lining up with TRBD1. CDR1 is LNHNV and CDR2 is YYDKDF in the germline V gene (reference sequence). V shed 1 base, J shed 1 base, and the junction held 3 bases outside the gene matches. The CDR3 is 15 amino acids.

This clone came up once. The chain is built from TRBV21-1 and TRBJ2-7; the table's D gene call, TRBD1, was not cross checked with the DNA. TRBV21-1 is marked as a pseudogene. CDR3 length: 17 amino acids. The CDR3 DNA sequence: TGTGCCAGCAGCAAAACCCTCGTACAGGGGGCCCTTTACGAGCAGTACTTC. Its translation is CASSKTLVQGALYEQYF.

The chain joins TRBV27 to TRBJ2-1; maybe TRBD2 (7 bases). The germline CDR1 and CDR2 sequences are MNHEY and SMNVEV (reference sequence). This CDR3 is 14 amino acids long. V was cut by 8 bases and J by 7 bases, with 18 bases left in between. Here the CDR3 reads CASGTGSGANEQFF. In DNA, the CDR3 is TGTGCCAGCGGAACAGGGAGCGGGGCGAATGAGCAGTTCTTC.

V gene TRBV5-1 combines with J gene TRBJ1-3, with 7 bases fitting TRBD1. Germline V CDR1 and CDR2: SGHRS, YFSETQ. This CDR3 spans 16 amino acids. V shed 0 bases, J shed 4 bases, and the junction held 7 bases outside the gene matches. The CDR3 DNA reads TGCGCCAGCAGCTTGGGACAGGGTGTTTCAGGAAACACCATATATTTT. This codes for CASSLGQGVSGNTIYF.

The chain carries TRBV7-2 and TRBJ2-3; D is perhaps TRBD1 (5 bases). Trimming took 1 base from V and 0 from J, leaving 5 bases between them. The CDR3 has 14 amino acids. CDR1 and CDR2 from the germline V gene are SGHTA and FQGNSA. CDR3 loop: CASSLGTSTDTQYF. The CDR3 DNA reads TGTGCCAGCAGCTTAGGGACAAGCACAGATACGCAGTATTTT.

This clone turned up a few times. The chain joins TRBV2 to TRBJ1-1, with 7 nucleotides matching TRBD1. This CDR3 is 13 amino acids long. Losses at the gene ends were 8 bases for V and 5 bases for J; bases not matched to a gene: 8. The V gene's germline CDR1 is SNHLY and CDR2 FYNNEI. In nucleotides, the CDR3 is TGTGCCAGCGACCCAGGGGGAAGAACTGAAGCTTTCTTT. It is translated as CASDPGGRTEAFF.

This clone occurred a few times. J is TRBJ1-1 and V is TRBV7-2; TRBD1 agrees at 8 bases. Germline V CDR1 and CDR2: SGHTA, FQGNSA. J gave up 4 bases and V 7 bases, and 11 bases lay outside the gene matches. The CDR3 covers 15 residues. CDR3 loop: CASNLNPTGATEAFF. The CDR3 region has the DNA TGTGCCAGCAACCTAAACCCGACAGGGGCCACTGAAGCTTTCTTT. The full variable domain, with the rest looked up from reference TRBV7-2 and TRBJ1-1, is GAGVSQSPSNKVTEKGKDVELRCDPISGHTALYWYRQSLGQGLEFLIYFQGNSAPDKSGLPSDRFSAERTGGSVSTLTIQRTQQEDSAVYLCASNLNPTGATEAFFGQGTRLTVV.

This clone was detected a few times. The chain links TRBV11-2 to TRBJ1-6, with 10 positions matching TRBD1. Trimming cost V 6 bases and J 9 bases; bases outside gene matches: 14. Germline V gene data show CDR1 as SGHAT and CDR2 as FQNNGV. CDR3 size: 17 residues. The CDR3 DNA is TGTGCCAGCAGACCCTTCGGGGGGGGGACAGGGGTTTCACCCCTCCACTTT. This translates into CASRPFGGGTGVSPLHF.

The chain carries TRBV5-1 and TRBJ2-7, with TRBD1 matching 9 bases. The CDR3 spans 15 residues. Germline trimming cut 4 bases from V and 4 bases from J; bases unmatched to any gene: 9. The germline V gene has CDR1 SGHRS and CDR2 YFSETQ. CDR3 in amino acids: CASSRQWDRVYEQYF. CDR3 in DNA: TGCGCCAGCAGCCGACAATGGGACAGGGTATACGAGCAGTACTTC.

The rearrangement links TRBV21-1 to TRBJ1-2; TRBD1, as called in the table, went unchecked against the DNA. TRBV21-1 is shown as a pseudogene. CDR3 length: 18 amino acids. Written as DNA, the CDR3 is TGTGCCAGCAGCAACCAAGTTGCAACCTGGACAGCTAACTATGGCTACACCTTC. Amino acid sequence: CASSNQVATWTANYGYTF.

The chain is built from TRBV18 and TRBJ1-6; 11 nucleotides align to TRBD1. V trimming: 1 base; J trimming: 13 bases; junction bases outside the gene matches: 6. Germline V CDR1 and CDR2: KGHSH, LQKENI. CDR3 length equals 15 residues. The CDR3 nucleotides are TGTGCCAGCTCACCACGTCGGACAGGGGGCCCCCCCCTCCACTTT. Protein sequence: CASSPRRTGGPPLHF.

This clone showed up just a few times. This chain connects TRBV2 to TRBJ2-7; D is ambiguous. Trimming removed 4 bases at V and 2 bases at J, with 6 bases between. This CDR3 comprises 12 residues. Germline V gene lookup returns CDR1 SNHLY and CDR2 FYNNEI. CDR3 region: CASSGQAYEQYF. CDR3 nucleotides: TGTGCCAGCAGTGGGCAGGCCTACGAGCAGTACTTC.

Regarding this clone: This specimen includes other DNA sequences encoding the same CDR3. The chain uses TRBV6-1 and TRBJ2-4; 8 nucleotides match TRBD1. Germline CDR1 and CDR2: MNHNS and SASEGT. Trimming cost V 1 base and J 4 bases; bases outside gene matches: 6. The CDR3 sequence is 16 residues long. This chain's CDR3 is CASSEVPGGGKNIQYF. The CDR3 bases are TGTGCCAGCAGTGAAGTTCCAGGGGGCGGGAAAAACATTCAGTACTTC.

This clone came up a few times. The chain carries TRBV7-9 and TRBJ1-6, with 7 bases matching TRBD1. Per germline, CDR1 SEHNR and CDR2 FQNEAQ (reference sequence). J gave up 10 bases and V 2 bases, and 5 bases lay outside the gene matches. The CDR3 consists of 14 residues. The CDR3 region is CASSLTGERSPLHF. The CDR3 region has the DNA TGTGCCAGCAGCTTAACAGGGGAACGCTCACCCCTCCACTTT. Full variable domain (remainder filled in from reference TRBV7-9 and TRBJ1-6): DTGVSQNPRHKITKRGQNVTFRCDPISEHNRLYWYRQTLGQGPEFLTYFQNEAQLEKSRLLSDRFSAERPKGSFSTLEIQRTEQGDSAMYLCASSLTGERSPLHFGNGTRLTVT.

The chain is built from TRBV5-1 and TRBJ2-2, with 8 bases fitting TRBD2. Germline-derived CDR1 and CDR2 are SGHRS and YFSETQ. J was trimmed by 5 bases and V by 4 bases; bases with no gene match: 7. This CDR3 spans 15 amino acids. The CDR3 here is CASSRAGGRTGELFF. The CDR3 DNA follows: TGCGCCAGCAGCCGGGCGGGGGGCCGGACCGGGGAGCTGTTTTTT.

There are a few counts of this clone. The genes are TRBV19 and TRBJ1-4; D possibly corresponds to TRBD1 (6 bases). The CDR3 runs to 13 residues. The V gene lost 8 bases and the J gene lost 2 bases, with 9 bases spanning the gap. CDR1 and CDR2 from the germline V gene are LNHDA and SQIVND (reference sequence). CDR3 protein: CASSGETNEKLFF. CDR3 DNA: TGTGCCAGTTCAGGGGAGACTAATGAAAAACTGTTTTTT.

The chain employs TRBV6-5 and TRBJ2-1; 7 positions agree with TRBD2. The CDR3 consists of 15 residues. CDR1 is MNHEY and CDR2 is SVGAGI in the germline V gene. The trim removed 3 bases at V and 6 bases at J, leaving 8 bases unmatched. CDR3 sequence reads: CASSYSPGGGNEQFF. The CDR3 bases are TGTGCCAGCAGTTATTCCCCGGGAGGTGGCAATGAGCAGTTCTTC.

This clone was counted only a few times. The V call is TRBV18, the J call TRBJ1-6; 10 bases are a match to TRBD1. Germline CDR1 is KGHSH and CDR2 is LQKENI. The trim removed 3 bases at V and 5 bases at J, leaving 1 base unmatched. The CDR3 is 15 residues long. CDR3 protein: CASSPGTGDNSPLHF. The CDR3 DNA reads as TGTGCCAGCTCACCCGGGACAGGGGATAATTCACCCCTCCACTTT.

In its sample, this clone was seen once. The V and J genes are TRBV7-2 and TRBJ2-1, with 8 bases fitting TRBD1. V shed 5 bases and J 1 base; nucleotides not matched to a gene: 4. The CDR3 has 15 residues. CDR1 and CDR2 (germline): SGHTA, FQGNSA. The CDR3 sequence: CASSQDRGSYNEQFF. In DNA, the CDR3 is TGTGCCAGCAGCCAAGACAGGGGTTCCTACAATGAGCAGTTCTTC.

The chain combines TRBV5-1 with TRBJ1-1; the match to TRBD1 covers 7 bases. The germline V gene has CDR1 SGHRS and CDR2 YFSETQ. The CDR3 spans 16 residues. The V segment lost 3 bases and the J segment 2 bases; nucleotides outside the gene matches: 10. The CDR3, as DNA: TGCGCCAGCAGCTCCCTCAGGGGGGCGGCCAACACTGAAGCTTTCTTT. The encoded protein is CASSSLRGAANTEAFF. The full variable domain, completed using reference TRBV5-1 and TRBJ1-1, is KAGVTQTPRYLIKTRGQQVTLSCSPISGHRSVSWYQQTPGQGLQFLFEYFSETQRNKGNFPGRFSGRQFSNSRSEMNVSTLELGDSALYLCASSSLRGAANTEAFFGQGTRLTVV.

The DNA of the CDR3 is TGTGCCAGCAGCTTCGGCAGAGGCTATGAAGCTTTCTTT. Amino acids: CASSFGRGYEAFF. This chain links TRBV11-2 with TRBJ1-1; no firm D call. Germline assignment: CDR1 SGHAT and CDR2 FQNNGV. Trimming took 3 bases from V and 7 from J, leaving 12 bases between them. The CDR3 totals 13 residues. Drawing the rest from reference TRBV11-2 and TRBJ1-1, the complete variable domain is EAGVAQSPRYKIIEKRQSVAFWCNPISGHATLYWYQQILGQGPKLLIQFQNNGVVDDSQLPKDRFSAERLKGVDSTLKIQPAKLEDSAVYLCASSFGRGYEAFFGQGTRLTVV.

In nucleotides, the CDR3 is TGTGCCAGCAGCTCGCGGACCCCGGGACAGCCTGAAGCTTTCTTT. Translated, it gives CASSSRTPGQPEAFF. The chain couples TRBV7-9 to TRBJ1-1, with 7 bases fitting TRBD1. The CDR3 is 15 amino acids. Germline CDR1 and CDR2: SEHNR and FQNEAQ (reference sequence). The V gene end was trimmed by 4 bases and the J gene end by 6 bases; junction bases not matched to a gene: 11.

This rearrangement joins TRBV5-1 to TRBJ1-1, with 7 bases that match TRBD1. The germline V gene encodes CDR1 SGHRS and CDR2 YFSETQ. The CDR3 has 15 residues. V shed 5 bases, J shed 1 base, and the junction held 8 bases outside the gene matches. CDR3 nucleotide sequence: TGCGCCAGCAGTCCTGGACAGGTCAGGAACACTGAAGCTTTCTTT. Translation gives CASSPGQVRNTEAFF.

V gene TRBV6-5 combines with J gene TRBJ1-1; the match to TRBD1 covers 10 bases. V gave up 5 bases and J gave up 9 bases; unmatched junction bases: 6. CDR1 MNHEY and CDR2 SVGAGI come from the germline V gene. The CDR3 is 13 residues long. The DNA for the CDR3 is TGTGCCAGCAGTCAGAGGACAGGGGGAAAAGCTTTCTTT. Translating gives CASSQRTGGKAFF.

The chain couples TRBV30 to TRBJ1-3; no clear D gene. The CDR3 sequence is 12 residues long. Germline CDR1 and CDR2: GTSNPN and SVGIG (reference sequence). The ends were cut back, 4 bases at V and 7 bases at J, with 11 bases in the middle. CDR3 loop: CAWNQPGNTIYF. In nucleotides, the CDR3 is TGTGCCTGGAATCAACCCGGGAACACCATATATTTT.